This T cell receptor (beta chain) was found in a study of shared clonotypes between healthy human individuals. There are 16 residues in the CDR3. The V and J ends lost 1 base and 4 bases, in that order; junction bases with no gene match: 7. Per germline, CDR1 SGHDT and CDR2 YYEEEE. To note about this clone: No antigen is known for it.

Assay: immunoSEQ multiplex PCR; the TCRdb copy retains only in-frame clones and omits some. Found here are around 510,000 clones, 90% to 97% of them singletons; the top ten hold around 0.067%. Study results and caveats: Few donors limited the genetic and exposure-history diversity represented.

This sequence was found in a woman aged 30 to 39 in good health. The chain combines TRBV5-6 with TRBJ1-4; 7 nucleotides agree with TRBD1. The material sequenced was naive CD4+ T cells sorted from blood. Sample subset: CD45RA+ positively selected. The CDR3, as DNA: TGTGCCAGCAGCTTGAGCCAGACAGGGTTTAATGAAAAACTGTTTTTT. Translation: CASSLSQTGFNEKLFF.